The 10 T cell receptor beta chains in this list originate from one sample, sequenced in a study of T cells expressing NK-cell markers. TCRdb re-analyzed the 5' RACE reads; it lists each CDR3 protein once, without DNA. In all, the sample yields about 430,000 distinct CDR3 sequences. Sequenced sample: blood T cells: a sorted CD56 or NKG2C T cell subset, CD4+ or CD8+ T cells, or bulk PBMC T cells (not recorded which). The receptor source for this set is a woman aged 50 to 60 in good health.

V and J are TRBV5-1 and TRBJ2-2; TCRdb reports TRBD2, a call that lacks DNA to check it against. CDR1 is SGHRS and CDR2 is YFSETQ in the germline V gene. The CDR3 sequence is 18 residues long. CDR3 in amino acids: CASSLGRSGRMATGELFF.

V usage is TRBV11-2 and J usage is TRBJ1-1; TCRdb's D call of TRBD1 is untestable without DNA. Germline assignment: CDR1 SGHAT and CDR2 FQNNGV. This CDR3 is 14 amino acids long. The CDR3 protein is CASRQGTGVDEAFF.

CDR3: CASSFADRGSNQPQHF. The chain recombines TRBV5-6 with TRBJ1-5; TCRdb's D gene call, TRBD1, goes unchecked for lack of DNA. Per the germline V gene, CDR1 is SGHDT and CDR2 is YYEEEE. CDR3 length equals 16 residues.

This chain connects TRBV4-2 to TRBJ2-1; TCRdb's D call of TRBD2 is untestable without DNA. This CDR3 is built from 17 residues. The germline V gene encodes CDR1 LGHNA and CDR2 YNFKEQ. Here the CDR3 reads CASSQGALGGSYNEQFF.

This chain links TRBV5-1 with TRBJ2-7; TCRdb's D gene call, TRBD2, goes unchecked for lack of DNA. Per the germline V gene, CDR1 is SGHRS and CDR2 is YFSETQ. This CDR3 contains 16 residues. CDR3 sequence: CASSLGPSGTLAEQYF.

The V call is TRBV7-9, the J call TRBJ1-3; lacking DNA, the TRBD1 call made by TCRdb goes unchecked. Germline V gives CDR1 SEHNR, CDR2 FQNEAQ (reference sequence). The CDR3 spans 16 residues. CDR3 amino acids: CASSSGTGALGNTIYF. Using reference TRBV7-9 and TRBJ1-3 for the parts outside the CDR3, the full variable domain is DTGVSQNPRHKITKRGQNVTFRCDPISEHNRLYWYRQTLGQGPEFLTYFQNEAQLEKSRLLSDRFSAERPKGSFSTLEIQRTEQGDSAMYLCASSSGTGALGNTIYFGEGSWLTVV.

V is TRBV24-1 and J is TRBJ2-5; TCRdb designates TRBD1, a call that cannot be tested without DNA. CDR1 is KGHDR and CDR2 is SFDVKD in the germline V gene. The CDR3 contains 16 residues. The CDR3 region is CATSPTPPSVQETQYF.

The chain employs TRBV3-1 and TRBJ2-1; lacking DNA, the TRBD1 call made by TCRdb goes unchecked. The CDR3 spans 13 residues. Germline lookup yields CDR1 LGHDT and CDR2 YNNKEL (reference sequence). This CDR3 is CASSHGGGTEQFF.

This CDR3 is CASSQAASGKDIQYF. This chain connects TRBV4-2 to TRBJ2-4. Germline V lookup: CDR1 LGHNA, CDR2 YNFKEQ. CDR3 length: 15 amino acids.

The V and J genes are TRBV6-1 and TRBJ2-1; checking the TCRdb D call of TRBD2 is not possible without DNA. The CDR3 runs 13 residues. CDR1 and CDR2 from the germline V gene are MNHNS and SASEGT. CDR3 region: CASVEGGYNEQFF.